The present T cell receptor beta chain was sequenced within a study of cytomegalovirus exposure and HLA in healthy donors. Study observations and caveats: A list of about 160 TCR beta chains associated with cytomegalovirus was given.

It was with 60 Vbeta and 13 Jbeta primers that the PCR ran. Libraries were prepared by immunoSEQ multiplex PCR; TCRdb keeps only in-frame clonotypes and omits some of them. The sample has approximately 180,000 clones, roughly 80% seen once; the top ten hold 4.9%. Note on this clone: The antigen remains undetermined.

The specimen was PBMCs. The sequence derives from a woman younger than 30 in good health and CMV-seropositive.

The CDR3 DNA reads TGTGCCAGCCTCCCCGTTTCTAAAAACATTCAGTACTTC. It translates to CASLPVSKNIQYF. This chain joins TRBV13 and TRBJ2-4; D remains ambiguous. Germline CDR1 and CDR2: PRHDT and FYEKMQ (reference sequence). The V end was cut by 8 bases, the J end by 4 bases, with 12 bases between. This CDR3 region has 13 residues.